The 31 T cell receptor beta chains given below trace back to one sample, sequenced in a study of blood T cell repertoires in COVID-19. The method was immunoSEQ multiplex PCR; TCRdb's version includes in-frame clones alone and lacks a portion of them. This sample yields about 120,000 clones, of which roughly three quarters are seen a single time; 1.9% belongs to the top ten. The specimen sequenced was peripheral blood. The receptors shown here come from a woman in her 70s with acute or convalescent COVID-19.

J is TRBJ1-4 and V is TRBV7-2; D may be TRBD1 (5 bases). Germline CDR1 is SGHTA and CDR2 is FQGNSA. Trimming cost V 8 bases and J 2 bases, with 15 bases left between them. This CDR3 has 15 residues. The CDR3 spells CASGLTGTTNEKLFF. CDR3 nucleotide sequence: TGTGCCAGCGGTTTGACTGGGACTACTAATGAAAAACTGTTTTTT.

V and J are TRBV27 and TRBJ2-5; D is possibly TRBD2 (7 bases). Trimming took off 8 bases at V and 5 bases at J, with 18 bases between the two ends. CDR1 is MNHEY, CDR2 SMNVEV, per germline (reference sequence). This CDR3 has 14 residues. The DNA for the CDR3 is TGTGCCAGCCGCCCCCGCGGGGGCGGGGAGACCCAGTACTTC. As protein: CASRPRGGGETQYF.

The rearrangement uses TRBV5-6 and TRBJ1-2, with 12 bases fitting TRBD1. In germline, CDR1 is SGHDT, CDR2 YYEEEE. V shed 3 bases, J shed 3 bases, and the junction held 3 bases outside the gene matches. The CDR3 sequence is 15 residues long. The CDR3 region has the DNA TGTGCCAGCAGCTCCGGGACAGGGGGCGACTATGGCTACACCTTC. Translating it yields CASSSGTGGDYGYTF.

The chain carries TRBV7-9 and TRBJ2-1; 11 nucleotides line up with TRBD2. J gave up 9 bases and V 5 bases, and 9 bases lay outside the gene matches. There are 15 residues in the CDR3. Germline assignment: CDR1 SEHNR and CDR2 FQNEAQ (reference sequence). CDR3 sequence: CASSPRTSGLGEQFF. CDR3 bases: TGTGCCAGCAGCCCCCGGACTAGCGGGTTGGGTGAGCAGTTCTTC.

A few counts support this clone. The V call is TRBV19, the J call TRBJ1-1; possible D gene TRBD1, 5 bases. CDR1 is LNHDA and CDR2 is SQIVND in the germline V gene (reference sequence). The CDR3 is 15 amino acids. The V end was cut by 4 bases, the J end by 3 bases, with 15 bases between. Written as DNA, the CDR3 is TGTGCCAGTAGTAAAACGGCGGCGGGGGACACTGAAGCTTTCTTT. This codes for CASSKTAAGDTEAFF.

The chain uses TRBV27 and TRBJ2-7, with D maybe TRBD1 (5 bases). Trimming removed 5 bases at V and 2 bases at J, with 13 bases between. The CDR3 is 14 residues long. The germline V gene encodes CDR1 MNHEY and CDR2 SMNVEV (reference sequence). CDR3 bases: TGTGCCAGCAGTGGTGGAGACAGACCCTACGAGCAGTACTTC. It is translated as CASSGGDRPYEQYF.

The gene calls are TRBV4-3 and TRBJ1-1; D is perhaps TRBD1 (6 bases). Germline V gene data show CDR1 as LGHNA and CDR2 as YSLEER. V was shortened by 1 base and J by 5 bases, with 14 bases between the two germline ends. This CDR3 is built from 15 residues. CDR3 nucleotides: TGCGCCAGCAGCCAAGGAACAGGGTTCGTTACTGAAGCTTTCTTT. Protein sequence: CASSQGTGFVTEAFF.

This clone was picked up a small number of times. The chain has TRBV7-2 and TRBJ1-6; 7 bases are a match to TRBD1. The CDR3 has 15 residues. Losses at the gene ends were 2 bases for V and 8 bases for J; bases not matched to a gene: 6. The germline CDR1 and CDR2 sequences are SGHTA and FQGNSA. CDR3 residues: CASSLHGQVYSPLHF. CDR3 DNA: TGTGCCAGCAGCTTACACGGACAGGTCTATTCACCCCTCCACTTT.

In regard to this clone: This specimen includes other DNA sequences encoding the same CDR3. V and J are TRBV5-1 and TRBJ2-3; perhaps TRBD2 as D (6 bases). The CDR3 sequence is 14 residues long. The V gene lost 0 bases and the J gene lost 3 bases, with 8 bases spanning the gap. CDR1 is SGHRS, CDR2 YFSETQ, per germline. The CDR3 reads CASSLAGRTDTQYF. As DNA, the CDR3 is TGCGCCAGCAGCTTGGCCGGGAGAACAGATACGCAGTATTTT.

The V call is TRBV7-9, the J call TRBJ1-1; D is unclear. CDR1 and CDR2 from the germline V gene are SEHNR and FQNEAQ (reference sequence). This CDR3 is 13 amino acids long. V dropped 2 bases and J dropped 1 base, with 5 bases sitting between them. The CDR3 is CASSLYGNTEAFF. CDR3 sequence (DNA): TGTGCCAGCAGCTTATACGGGAACACTGAAGCTTTCTTT.

This clone was seen only a few times. The chain joins TRBV27 to TRBJ2-2, with TRBD1 matching 8 bases. The germline CDR1 and CDR2 sequences are MNHEY and SMNVEV (reference sequence). V was pared by 7 bases and J by 8 bases, with 12 bases of the junction left unmatched. The CDR3 loop spans 15 amino acids. In DNA form, the CDR3 reads TGTGCCAGCAACCTCAGGGGGCCAGGTCGTGGGGAGCTGTTTTTT. This codes for CASNLRGPGRGELFF.

The chain couples TRBV18 to TRBJ2-5; 7 bases align to TRBD2. The V segment lost 3 bases and the J segment 4 bases; nucleotides outside the gene matches: 8. The germline V gene encodes CDR1 KGHSH and CDR2 LQKENI. The CDR3 sequence is 15 residues long. The CDR3 protein is CASSPYAGEGETQYF. The CDR3 DNA is TGTGCCAGCTCACCCTACGCGGGGGAAGGAGAGACCCAGTACTTC.

This rearrangement joins TRBV9 to TRBJ2-1, with 9 bases fitting TRBD2. Germline loops: CDR1 SGDLS, CDR2 YYNGEE. The CDR3 consists of 15 residues. The junction had 7 bases not matched to a gene; V was cut back by 4 bases and J by 5 bases. The DNA for the CDR3 is TGTGCCAGCAGCTCGACTAGCGGACTCCACAATGAGCAGTTCTTC. It encodes CASSSTSGLHNEQFF.

The chain combines TRBV6-5 with TRBJ2-2; D not certain. In germline, CDR1 is MNHEY, CDR2 SVGAGI. Trimming left V 5 bases short and J 3 bases short, with 10 bases between. The CDR3 has 14 amino acids. CDR3 region: CASSLLSHTGELFF. As DNA, the CDR3 is TGTGCCAGCAGTCTCCTGAGCCACACCGGGGAGCTGTTTTTT.

The V and J genes are TRBV24-1 and TRBJ1-2; D unresolved. Germline CDR1 reads KGHDR; CDR2 reads SFDVKD. The CDR3 extends over 12 amino acids. Trimming removed 4 bases from V and 2 bases from J, with 4 bases in between. In DNA form, the CDR3 reads TGTGCCACCAGTGAGGAGAACTATGGCTACACCTTC. Its translation is CATSEENYGYTF.

A few counts support this clone. The chain links TRBV6-6 to TRBJ1-2; no firm D call. Trimming shortened V by 8 bases and J by 8 bases, and 15 bases separated the two germline ends. The germline CDR1 and CDR2 sequences are MNHNY and SVGAGI (reference sequence). The CDR3 covers 12 residues. CDR3 loop: CASDNSGSGYTF. CDR3 nucleotide sequence: TGTGCCAGCGATAACTCGGGGAGCGGCTACACCTTC.

V gene TRBV6-5 combines with J gene TRBJ1-1, with D possibly matching TRBD1 (5 bases). V was shortened by 10 bases and J by 1 base, with 10 bases between the two germline ends. The CDR3 has 12 residues. The V gene's germline CDR1 is MNHEY and CDR2 SVGAGI. The CDR3 sequence is CAIHQGNTEAFF. Written as DNA, the CDR3 is TGTGCCATCCACCAGGGGAACACTGAAGCTTTCTTT.

The chain carries TRBV28 and TRBJ2-1, with TRBD2 matching over 7 bases. There are 15 residues in the CDR3. J lost 0 bases, V lost 6 bases, and 5 bases had no gene match. CDR1 MDHEN and CDR2 SYDVKM come from the germline V gene. The CDR3, as DNA: TGTGCCAGCAGCTCCCCGGGAGGCTCCTACAATGAGCAGTTCTTC. Its protein is CASSSPGGSYNEQFF.

The chain carries TRBV5-1 and TRBJ1-5; D perhaps matches TRBD1 (6 bases). Trimming cost V 4 bases and J 0 bases, with 17 bases left between them. The germline V gene encodes CDR1 SGHRS and CDR2 YFSETQ. This CDR3 is built from 17 residues. DNA of the CDR3: TGCGCCAGCAGCCCCATTGGGGGGGCGCATAGCAATCAGCCCCAGCATTTT. Translation gives CASSPIGGAHSNQPQHF. The variable domain in full, completed from reference TRBV5-1 and TRBJ1-5, reads KAGVTQTPRYLIKTRGQQVTLSCSPISGHRSVSWYQQTPGQGLQFLFEYFSETQRNKGNFPGRFSGRQFSNSRSEMNVSTLELGDSALYLCASSPIGGAHSNQPQHFGDGTRLSIL.

V usage is TRBV18 and J usage is TRBJ2-7; D is possibly TRBD2 (5 bases). Germline values: CDR1 KGHSH, CDR2 LQKENI. V was pared by 5 bases and J by 3 bases, with 23 bases between. The CDR3 sequence is 17 residues long. CDR3 sequence (DNA): TGTGCCAGCTCATGGGATCAAGTTCCCGGACTTCGCTACGAGCAGTACTTC. It is translated as CASSWDQVPGLRYEQYF.

This chain links TRBV3-1 (or the pseudogene TRBV3-2) with TRBJ1-6, with D uncertain. CDR1 LGHDT and CDR2 YNNKEL come from the germline V gene (reference sequence). V was clipped by 4 bases and J by 5 bases, with 12 bases between them. The CDR3 covers 15 residues. As DNA, the CDR3 is TGTGCCAGCAGCCCCAATTTGTCCAATAATTCACCCCTCCACTTT. Amino acid sequence: CASSPNLSNNSPLHF.

The CDR3 coding sequence is TGCAGCGTCCTACAGCTCATGAACACTGAAGCTTTCTTT. It encodes CSVLQLMNTEAFF. This chain connects TRBV29-1 to TRBJ1-1; D is undetermined. V was clipped by 6 bases and J by 0 bases, with 11 bases between them. Germline V gives CDR1 SQVTM, CDR2 ANQGSEA. This CDR3 contains 13 residues. The complete variable domain, with remaining parts taken from reference TRBV29-1 and TRBJ1-1, reads SAVISQKPSRDICQRGTSLTIQCQVDSQVTMMFWYRQQPGQSLTLIATANQGSEATYESGFVIDKFPISRPNLTFSTLTVSNMSPEDSSIYLCSVLQLMNTEAFFGQGTRLTVV.

This chain joins TRBV27 and TRBJ2-7; D call uncertain. CDR3 size: 13 residues. V was clipped by 0 bases and J by 4 bases, with 7 bases between them. Per germline, CDR1 MNHEY and CDR2 SMNVEV (reference sequence). This CDR3 reads CASSLSGRYEQYF. Here the CDR3 DNA reads TGTGCCAGCAGTTTATCTGGCAGATACGAGCAGTACTTC.

This clone was observed a few times. This sequence joins TRBV28 and TRBJ1-1; tentative D call: TRBD1 (6 bases). Germline V gene sequence: CDR1 MDHEN, CDR2 SYDVKM. The CDR3 has 15 residues. The V gene lost 5 bases and the J gene lost 4 bases, with 17 bases spanning the gap. The CDR3 DNA reads TGTGCCAGCAGTACCCCTCAGGGGCGAAGCACTGAAGCTTTCTTT. It codes for CASSTPQGRSTEAFF.

The chain recombines TRBV27 with TRBJ2-2; 8 bases map to TRBD1. In germline, CDR1 is MNHEY, CDR2 SMNVEV (reference sequence). The CDR3 consists of 14 residues. Germline trimming cut 7 bases from V and 6 bases from J; bases unmatched to any gene: 7. CDR3 residues: CASTLQGGAGELFF. DNA of the CDR3: TGTGCCAGCACCCTACAGGGGGGCGCCGGGGAGCTGTTTTTT.

This chain joins TRBV5-8 and TRBJ2-3, with D perhaps matching TRBD1 (6 bases). V lost 4 bases, J lost 2 bases, and 14 bases lay in between. The CDR3 has 15 amino acids. Germline CDR1 and CDR2: SGHTS and YDEGEE. CDR3 DNA sequence: TGTGCCAGCAGCCGAACAGGGTCTGTCACAGATACGCAGTATTTT. Encoded protein: CASSRTGSVTDTQYF.

The chain has TRBV29-1 and TRBJ2-7; unclear D gene. The ends were cut back, 0 bases at V and 4 bases at J, with 7 bases in the middle. The CDR3 totals 12 residues. Germline V CDR1 and CDR2: SQVTM, ANQGSEA. The CDR3 bases are TGCAGCGTTGAAGATCGACTTTACGAGCAGTACTTC. It is translated as CSVEDRLYEQYF.

The rearrangement joins TRBV27 to TRBJ2-1, with 14 bases fitting TRBD2. V shed 1 base and J 6 bases; nucleotides not matched to a gene: 5. In germline, CDR1 is MNHEY, CDR2 SMNVEV (reference sequence). This CDR3 region has 17 residues. The CDR3 sequence: CASSLLGGLAGVNEQFF. CDR3 coding DNA: TGTGCCAGCAGTTTATTGGGGGGACTAGCGGGAGTCAATGAGCAGTTCTTC.

The gene calls are TRBV7-8 and TRBJ1-3; D may be TRBD1 (5 bases). From germline, CDR1 is SGHVS and CDR2 FQNEAQ. This CDR3 region has 17 residues. V lost 0 bases and J 0 bases, leaving 12 bases between the germline ends. The chain's CDR3 is CASSLARGSTSGNTIYF. The CDR3 coding sequence is TGTGCCAGCAGCTTAGCGCGGGGGAGTACCTCTGGAAACACCATATATTTT. The full variable domain, its missing parts supplied by reference TRBV7-8 and TRBJ1-3, is GAGVSQSPRYKVAKRGQDVALRCDPISGHVSLFWYQQALGQGPEFLTYFQNEAQLDKSGLPSDRFFAERPEGSVSTLKIQRTQQEDSAVYLCASSLARGSTSGNTIYFGEGSWLTVV.

The chain combines TRBV10-3 with TRBJ2-3; the D gene is possibly TRBD1 (5 bases). The germline V and J ends were trimmed by 6 bases and 4 bases, with 14 bases remaining between them. In germline, CDR1 is ENHRY, CDR2 SYGVKD. This CDR3 is built from 14 residues. The CDR3 DNA reads TGTGCCATCAGGCCGACAGAAGGCCCAGATACGCAGTATTTT. Residues: CAIRPTEGPDTQYF.

The chain is built from TRBV18 and TRBJ2-3, with 9 bases aligning to TRBD2. This CDR3 region has 17 residues. After removal of 3 bases from V and 6 bases from J, the junction contained 13 bases not matched to a gene. Germline values: CDR1 KGHSH, CDR2 LQKENI. CDR3 in DNA: TGTGCCAGCTCACCTAAGCCGCTTAGCGGGAGCGGGGATACGCAGTATTTT. Residues: CASSPKPLSGSGDTQYF.